Below, 2 T cell receptor beta chains from the same sample are listed, as sequenced in a study of shared clonotypes between healthy human individuals. Clones were sequenced by immunoSEQ multiplex PCR, and TCRdb holds only the in-frame ones, with some missing. The sample lists about 2.3 million clones, over 85% occurring once. Material for sequencing was naive CD4+ T cells from PBMCs. The sample's subset: CD45RA+ positively selected. The receptors originated from a man aged 18 to 35 in good health. Some clones in this sample may be carry-over from other donors' samples.

With regard to this clone: An end of the junction does not agree with germline; a read error may underlie this. The chain carries TRBV2 and TRBJ2-7; 8 bases are a match to TRBD1. The CDR3 extends over 14 amino acids. Germline loops: CDR1 SNHLY, CDR2 FYNNEI. The CDR3 spells CASREDRGPYEQYF. As DNA, the CDR3 is TGTGCCAGCAGGGAAGACAGGGGCCCCTACGAGCAGTACTTC. Filled out from reference TRBV2 and TRBJ2-7, the complete variable domain reads EPEVTQTPSHQVTQMGQEVILRCVPISNHLYFYWYRQILGQKVEFLVSFYNNEISEKSEIFDDQFSVERPDGSNFTLKIRSTKLEDSAMYFCASREDRGPYEQYFGPGTRLTVT.

This chain's CDR3 is CASSIGGTSGAYEQYF. The CDR3, as DNA: TGTGCCAGTAGTATAGGTGGGACTAGCGGCGCCTACGAGCAGTACTTC. The chain couples TRBV19 to TRBJ2-7; TRBD2 agrees at 11 bases. The CDR3 has 16 amino acids. The germline V gene has CDR1 LNHDA and CDR2 SQIVND (reference sequence). After removal of 1 base from V and 2 bases from J, the junction contained 4 bases not matched to a gene.